This entry is about one T cell receptor beta chain. The antigen this receptor binds is unknown. No clone much larger than this one lies a single base away; base qualities are absent. The data were obtained in a study of T cell responses to AZD1222 COVID-19 vaccine (dated by TCRdb to about 2021). With respect to the entire study: AZD1222 recipients with second doses at about 4 weeks or about 12 weeks were pooled, because spike-specific TCR depth and breadth did not differ between schedules. TCR sequencing was performed for roughly 240 trial participants, of whom 207 were given two doses of AZD1222 and around 25 were given two doses of MenACWY control vaccine. Trial participants were enrolled by age into subgroups of 18-55, 56-69 and 70-plus years, and roughly 150, 30 and 60 TCR-sequenced participants, respectively, were included in these subgroups.

The research as a whole found: The 56-69-year group was small, and its depth increase did not reach significance, likely because of low power. CD4 TCRs associated with the vaccine covered the entire spike protein, and the dominant responses were in regions 160-218 and 743-854. Reportedly, close to half of the unique spike-specific TCRs recognized epitopes lying outside the regions that are mutated in the B.1.351 and B.1.1.7 variants. Most participants were white British and females outnumbered males, and the authors suggested that clonal diversity may have been underestimated. After two AZD1222 doses, spike-specific TCR breadth and depth were significantly higher than at day 0 and than in MenACWY recipients. Only five to seven AZD1222 recipients were SARS-CoV-2 seropositive at baseline, limiting conclusions about previously exposed vaccinees. Because no day 14 peak-response samples were available, the repertoires could be characterized only after the peak T cell response.

In the paper's terms, the time point label means: baseline before first vaccination. Vaccinee samples came from UK trials COV001 and COV002, including a single-blind randomized controlled phase 2/3 trial of AZD1222 (ChAdOx1 nCoV-19) in healthy adults. For TCRbeta chain sequencing, PBMC samples were collected from trial participants at day 0 and at day 28 after the second dose. The CDR3 measures 14 amino acids from cysteine to phenylalanine. The only DNA kept is the CDR3, 42 bases in frame from the first base. According to the germline V gene, CDR1 reads SGHTA and CDR2 reads FQGTGA. V is cut back by 0 bases and J by 5 bases, with 3 bases in the junction unmatched. The CDR3 regions of human TCRbeta chains were analyzed by immunosequencing. On the study's bioinformatics: Repertoire TCRs were checked for matches against a reference library of SARS-CoV-2-specific TCRs that had been generated using the MIRA antigen-specificity platform. Breadth was defined as the fraction of unique TCRs that were SARS-CoV-2-associated. Depth was defined as the fraction of total T cells that were SARS-CoV-2-associated. Using the MIRA data, every spike-specific TCR was mapped to the spike region that the TCR reacted to and assigned to either a CD4 or a CD8 class. Log10-transformed breadth and depth values were compared by one-way ANOVA with Sidak's multiple comparisons tests. Drawn from immuneACCESS, this table holds only the in-frame rearrangements with V and J called that TCRdb kept. Clones are partly lost; checked studies trace under half to an unresolved V gene and leave the rest unexplained. The V and J calls and clone size were taken over from that table, and D and trimming were inferred from the DNA. The sample data list some 110,000 clones, and around 91% of these were observed just once. 1.7% of the sample is held by the ten biggest clonotypes.

This clonotype was obtained from an adult in good health. Sequencing was performed on peripheral blood, taken on day 0 of AZD1222 vaccination. This chain joins TRBV7-3 to TRBJ1-1; 7 central bases correspond to TRBD1. The bases read TGTGCCAGCAGCTTAACAGGGGGCAGGACTGAAGCTTTCTTT. This sequence encodes CASSLTGGRTEAFF.